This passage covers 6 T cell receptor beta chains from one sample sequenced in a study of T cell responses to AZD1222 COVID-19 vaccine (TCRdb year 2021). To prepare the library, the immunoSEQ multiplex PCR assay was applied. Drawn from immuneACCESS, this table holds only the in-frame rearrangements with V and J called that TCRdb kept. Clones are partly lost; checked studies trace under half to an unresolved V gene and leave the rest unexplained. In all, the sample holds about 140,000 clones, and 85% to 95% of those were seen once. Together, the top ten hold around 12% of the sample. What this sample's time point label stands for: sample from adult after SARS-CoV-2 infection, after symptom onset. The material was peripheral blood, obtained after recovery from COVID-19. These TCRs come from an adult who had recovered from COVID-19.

The DNA of the CDR3 is TGTGCCAGCAGCGTAGCTGCTAGCGGGATACTGATGTCCTACAATGAGCAGTTCTTC. It codes for CASSVAASGILMSYNEQFF. V and J are TRBV9 and TRBJ2-1; 9 bases are a match to TRBD2. CDR3 length: 19 amino acids. Losses at the gene ends were 0 bases for V and 1 base for J; bases not matched to a gene: 11. Germline V CDR1 and CDR2: SGDLS, YYNGEE.

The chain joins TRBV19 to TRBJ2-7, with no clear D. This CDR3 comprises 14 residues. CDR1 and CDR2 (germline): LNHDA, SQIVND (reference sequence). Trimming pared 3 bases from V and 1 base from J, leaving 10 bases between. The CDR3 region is CASSIFVGSYEQYF. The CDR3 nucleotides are TGTGCCAGTAGTATCTTCGTGGGATCCTACGAGCAGTACTTC.

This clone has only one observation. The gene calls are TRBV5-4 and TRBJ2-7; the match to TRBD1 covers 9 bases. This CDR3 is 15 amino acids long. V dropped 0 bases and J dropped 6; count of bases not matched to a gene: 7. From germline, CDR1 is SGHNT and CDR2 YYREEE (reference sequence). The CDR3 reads CASSLATTGGPEQYF. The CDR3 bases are TGTGCCAGCAGCTTGGCGACCACAGGGGGCCCCGAGCAGTACTTC. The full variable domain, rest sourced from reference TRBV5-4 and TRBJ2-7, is ETGVTQSPTHLIKTRGQQVTLRCSSQSGHNTVSWYQQALGQGPQFIFQYYREEENGRGNFPPRFSGLQFPNYSSELNVNALELDDSALYLCASSLATTGGPEQYFGPGTRLTVT.

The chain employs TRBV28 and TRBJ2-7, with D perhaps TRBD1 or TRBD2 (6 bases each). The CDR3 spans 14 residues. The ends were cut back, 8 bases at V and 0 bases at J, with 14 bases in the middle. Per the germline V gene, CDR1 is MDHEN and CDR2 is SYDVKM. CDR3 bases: TGTGCCAGCGGGGGCGGGGTGAGCTCCTACGAGCAGTACTTC. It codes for CASGGGVSSYEQYF.

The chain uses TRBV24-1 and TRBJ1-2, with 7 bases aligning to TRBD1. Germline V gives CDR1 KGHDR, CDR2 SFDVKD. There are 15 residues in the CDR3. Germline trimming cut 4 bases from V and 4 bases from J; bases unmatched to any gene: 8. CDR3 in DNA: TGTGCCACCAGTGACCCCGCCGGGACAGCCTATGGCTACACCTTC. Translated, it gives CATSDPAGTAYGYTF.

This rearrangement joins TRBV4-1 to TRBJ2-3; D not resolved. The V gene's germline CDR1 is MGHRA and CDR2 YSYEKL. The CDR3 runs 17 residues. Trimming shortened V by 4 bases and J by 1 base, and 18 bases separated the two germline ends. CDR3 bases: TGCGCCAGCAGCCTGAACCCCACCACGTGGGGCACAGATACGCAGTATTTT. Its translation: CASSLNPTTWGTDTQYF.